This T cell receptor beta chain was found in a study of neurological immune-mediated disorders. This clonotype appeared many times. The junction shows a germline mismatch at one end, possibly a read error. TCRdb reprocessed the 5' RACE reads with MiXCR, giving one entry per CDR3 protein. The sample has around 62,000 distinct CDR3 sequences; approximately 3.7% are singletons. The CDR3 totals 13 residues. Germline V gives CDR1 SGHVS, CDR2 FQNEAQ. Sequences were obtained from PBMCs. This TCR came from a man aged 45-65 years with multiple sclerosis. The V and J genes are TRBV7-8 and TRBJ1-5; unclear D gene. CDR3 protein: CASSLASNQPQNF. CDR3 DNA: TGTGCCAGCAGCTTAGCTAGCAATCAGCCCCAGAATTTT. Full variable domain (outside the CDR3, taken from reference TRBV7-8 and TRBJ1-5): GAGVSQSPRYKVAKRGQDVALRCDPISGHVSLFWYQQALGQGPEFLTYFQNEAQLDKSGLPSDRFFAERPEGSVSTLKIQRTQQEDSAVYLCASSLASNQPQNFGDGTRLSIL.